This TCR beta chain was profiled in a study of T cells in localized non-small cell lung cancer. The table came from immunoSEQ multiplex PCR; TCRdb's copy has only in-frame clones and leaves some out. The sample holds fewer than 9,000 clones; about 90% are singletons and the top ten take roughly 31%. This clone turned up a few times. The receptor comes from a male donor older than 55 with stage III lung adenocarcinoma. The sample in question was peripheral blood, obtained before any cancer treatment.

The CDR3 nucleotides read TGCAGCGTTGCAGATGTCGCTTGGGCCGGGGAGCTGTTTTTT. Encoded protein: CSVADVAWAGELFF. This chain links TRBV29-1 with TRBJ2-2; D remains unclear. There are 14 residues in the CDR3. Germline CDR1 reads SQVTM; CDR2 reads ANQGSEA. The V end lost 4 bases, the J end lost 6 bases, and 15 bases lay between the germline ends.